This T cell receptor beta chain was retrieved from a study of T cell responses to AZD1222 COVID-19 vaccine. Combined were second doses at about 4 or about 12 weeks. J lost 0 bases, V lost 0 bases, and 4 bases had no gene match. The CDR3 contains 16 residues. The germline V gene has CDR1 GTSNPN and CDR2 SVGIG (reference sequence). As concerns this clone: The antigen is not known.

Study-wide points: No repertoire was sampled before or during the peak T cell response, only after it.

Profiling relied on immunoSEQ multiplex PCR, and the TCRdb table lists in-frame clones only, not all of them. The sample consists of approximately 150,000 clones, 86% of them appearing once. This specimen was peripheral blood, taken 28 days after the second AZD1222 dose. The source of this sequence is an adult who received the AZD1222 COVID-19 vaccine. The chain couples TRBV30 to TRBJ2-1; 8 bases map to TRBD2. This CDR3 reads CAWSVLSGSSYNEQFF. CDR3 sequence (DNA): TGTGCCTGGAGTGTACTCAGCGGGAGCTCCTACAATGAGCAGTTCTTC.